A single sample is the source of the 5 T cell receptor beta chains below, sequenced in a study of metastatic and nonmetastatic thyroid tumors. Until they underwent thyroid surgery, no patient had received any treatment. MiXCR reprocessed the PCR reads for TCRdb. The sample records about 34,000 clones, approximately 15% being singletons. Source material: blood. Every receptor here comes from a female donor with papillary thyroid cancer or a benign thyroid nodule (not recorded which). Some clones in this sample may be carry-over from other donors' samples.

This clone was seen many times. The chain joins TRBV20-1 to TRBJ1-1, with D possibly being TRBD1 (5 bases). V lost 4 bases and J 6 bases, leaving 18 bases between the germline ends. Per the germline V gene, CDR1 is DFQATT and CDR2 is SNEGSKA (reference sequence). CDR3 size: 14 residues. CDR3 bases: TGCAGTGCTATTAACTCGGGGGACTTGGCTGAAGCTTTCTTT. It specifies CSAINSGDLAEAFF.

This clone was seen repeatedly, ten times or more. The rearrangement joins TRBV12-3 or TRBV12-4 to TRBJ2-7, with 10 bases that match TRBD1. This CDR3 comprises 13 residues. V was clipped by 10 bases and J by 7 bases; unmatched bases: 10. The CDR3 protein is CATRQGAFEEQYF. CDR3 bases: TGTGCCACCCGACAGGGGGCTTTTGAGGAGCAGTACTTC.

This clone was counted at least ten times. The V call is TRBV7-9, the J call TRBJ1-1; weak D call: TRBD1 (5 bases). This CDR3 has 13 amino acids. CDR1 is SEHNR and CDR2 is FQNEAQ in the germline V gene (reference sequence). Trimming stripped 1 base from V and 10 bases from J, with 13 bases between. Here the CDR3 reads CASSLEALGGAFF. The CDR3 DNA is TGTGCCAGCAGCTTAGAGGCGTTGGGGGGAGCTTTCTTT.

There are many counts of this clone. The V gene is TRBV12-5, the J gene TRBJ2-7, with TRBD2 identical over 7 bases. Trimming cost V 3 bases and J 4 bases; bases outside gene matches: 6. The CDR3 is made up of 14 amino acids. Germline lookup yields CDR1 LGHNT and CDR2 FRNRAP. For the CDR3, the DNA is TGTGCTAGTGGTTTAACTAGCGTTTTGTACGAGCAGTACTTC. Translation gives CASGLTSVLYEQYF.

A word on this clone: Since the CDR3 does not end with the conserved phenylalanine or tryptophan, this likely comes from a read error. J is TRBJ1-1 and V is TRBV18; D call uncertain. The germline V gene encodes CDR1 KGHSH and CDR2 LQKENI. The CDR3 is made up of 14 amino acids. V lost 5 bases and J 6 bases, leaving 16 bases between the germline ends. The CDR3 spells CASSTYIGIAEAFL. The CDR3 coding sequence is TGTGCCAGCTCAACGTACATAGGAATCGCTGAAGCTTTCCTT.